This T cell receptor beta chain was sequenced during a study of control samples from healthy donors and cancer patients. Germline V gene sequence: CDR1 SGHRS, CDR2 YFSETQ. The CDR3 is 12 amino acids. Trimming cost V 4 bases and J 8 bases, with 9 bases left between them. The method was immunoSEQ multiplex PCR; TCRdb's version includes in-frame clones alone and lacks a portion of them. The sample contains under 200,000 clones, 95% to 96% of which appear only once. This chain uses TRBV5-1 with TRBJ2-2, with a possible D match to TRBD1 (6 bases). The specimen was blood. This TCR came from a woman in her twenties or thirties in good health. As DNA, the CDR3 is TGCGCCAGCAGCGAGGGGGTTGGGGAGCTGTTTTTT. Its translation: CASSEGVGELFF.